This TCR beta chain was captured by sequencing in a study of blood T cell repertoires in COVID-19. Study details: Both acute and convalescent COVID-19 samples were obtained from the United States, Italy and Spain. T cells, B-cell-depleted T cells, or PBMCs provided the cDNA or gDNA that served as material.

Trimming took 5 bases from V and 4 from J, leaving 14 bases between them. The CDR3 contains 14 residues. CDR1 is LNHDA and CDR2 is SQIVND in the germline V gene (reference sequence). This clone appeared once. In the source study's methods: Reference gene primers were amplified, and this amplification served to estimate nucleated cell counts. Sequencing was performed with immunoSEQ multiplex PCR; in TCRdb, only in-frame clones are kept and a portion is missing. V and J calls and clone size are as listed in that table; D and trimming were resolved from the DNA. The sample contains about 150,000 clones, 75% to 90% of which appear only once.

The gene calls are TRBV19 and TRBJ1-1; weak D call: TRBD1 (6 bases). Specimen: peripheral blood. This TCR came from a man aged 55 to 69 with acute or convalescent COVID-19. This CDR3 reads CASSVTGRGTEAFF. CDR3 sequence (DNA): TGTGCCAGTAGTGTTACAGGGAGGGGCACTGAAGCTTTCTTT.